This T cell receptor beta chain was sequenced in a study of T cells expressing NK-cell markers. Across the whole study: The authors derived TCR beta repertoires from sorted CD3+CD56+NKG2C+, CD3+CD56+NKG2C- and CD3+CD56-NKG2C+ T cells. The study sequenced eight donors, seven HCMV-seropositive and one seronegative.

The CDR3 is made up of 15 amino acids. CDR1 and CDR2 (germline): SGHAT, FQNNGV. Template switching by 5'RACE with UMIs generated the TCR beta cDNA. TCRdb re-called the 5' RACE reads; every CDR3 protein appears as one record, without DNA. The sample totals 300,000 to 500,000 distinct CDR3 sequences. The receptor was derived from a woman aged 45 to 65 in good health. The source material was blood T cells: a sorted CD56 or NKG2C T cell subset, CD4+ or CD8+ T cells, or bulk PBMC T cells (not recorded which). The chain has TRBV11-2 and TRBJ2-2. This CDR3 reads CASSRVRANTGELFF.